The 3 T cell receptor beta chains in this list originate from one sample, sequenced in a study of response to subunit inactivated influenza vaccine. Each CDR3 protein is one row after TCRdb ran MiXCR on the RT-PCR reads. This table has 600,000 to 700,000 distinct CDR3 sequences, 14% appearing once. Material: PBMCs from blood, obtained less than 15 days before vaccination. The origin of the receptors is a man aged 45 to 65 who received an inactivated influenza vaccine.

In its sample, this clonotype was seen a few times. The V and J genes are TRBV12-3 or TRBV12-4 and TRBJ2-1, with D maybe TRBD1 (6 bases). V was cut by 6 bases and J by 6 bases, with 15 bases left in between. The CDR3 has 14 amino acids. CDR3: CASSAEQGSNEQFF. The DNA for the CDR3 is TGTGCCAGCAGCGCCGAACAGGGATCCAATGAGCAGTTCTTC.

This clonotype appeared many times. The chain recombines TRBV10-3 with TRBJ1-2; 7 bases align to TRBD1. Trimming at V came to 3 bases and at J to 6 bases, leaving 4 bases not matched to a gene. The CDR3 runs 13 residues. The V gene's germline CDR1 is ENHRY and CDR2 SYGVKD. CDR3 protein: CAISEQGTDGYTF. CDR3 nucleotides: TGTGCCATCAGTGAACAGGGGACGGATGGCTACACCTTC.

This clonotype occurred a few times. The chain has TRBV9 and TRBJ2-2; tentative D call: TRBD2 (5 bases). Germline V gene data show CDR1 as SGDLS and CDR2 as YYNGEE. V was clipped by 0 bases and J by 2 bases, with 11 bases between them. The CDR3 contains 16 residues. CDR3 bases: TGTGCCAGCAGCGTAGGAGTAGGAGGAAACACCGGGGAGCTGTTTTTT. Its translation: CASSVGVGGNTGELFF.